This T cell receptor beta chain was sequenced in a study of shared clonotypes between healthy human individuals. TCRdb's copy holds only in-frame clones and misses some; the assay was immunoSEQ multiplex PCR. The table has some 2 million clones, over 85% seen once. Germline CDR1 is ENHRY and CDR2 is SYGVKD. J gave up 3 bases and V 7 bases, and 4 bases lay outside the gene matches. The CDR3 contains 13 residues. The receptor was derived from a man in his late teens or twenties in good health. The V and J genes are TRBV10-3 and TRBJ2-3; 7 bases match TRBD1. The sequencing sample was made of naive CD4+ T cells sorted from blood. Subset here: CD45RA+ positively selected. CDR3 sequence: CAIKGATTDTQYF. The CDR3 bases are TGTGCCATCAAGGGGGCCACGACAGATACGCAGTATTTT.